This TCR beta chain was observed in a study of cytomegalovirus exposure and HLA in healthy donors. For this clone: Its specificity is unknown.

Study outcomes and limitations: TCR beta chains numbering some 160 were designated cytomegalovirus-associated. According to a subsequent analysis, TCR clusters from the first cohort were inclined to appear together in the 110 or so validation repertoires.

Assay used: immunoSEQ multiplex PCR; TCRdb lists only in-frame clones, some missing. The top ten clones hold over 9% of a sample with over 150,000 clones, roughly nine tenths of them seen once. The CDR3 extends over 13 amino acids. V was clipped by 2 bases and J by 1 base, with 6 bases between them. Germline CDR1 SGHTS, CDR2 YDEGEE. The chain is built from TRBV5-8 and TRBJ2-5; TRBD1 is a possible D gene (5 bases). The TCR sequence derives from a woman under 30 in good health and CMV-seropositive. Sequences were obtained from PBMCs. CDR3 in DNA: TGTGCCAGCAGCTTCCAGGGCCAAGAGACCCAGTACTTC. It yields the protein CASSFQGQETQYF.